Listed below are T cell receptor beta chains from one sample, sequenced in a study of shared clonotypes between healthy human individuals. Assay: immunoSEQ multiplex PCR; the TCRdb copy retains only in-frame clones and omits some. This sample carries about 710,000 clones, about three quarters of them seen once, and the ten largest clones take around 2%. The specimen sequenced was memory CD4+ T cells sorted from blood. The receptors originated from a woman aged 25 to 39 in good health. Both conserved end residues are part of each CDR3. The D gene is left open where the match is weak. Size tells how often a clone was seen (once, few, many) or the class of an expanded clone, and some rows leave it out.

V: TRBV6-5
length: 15
D: TRBD2
J: TRBJ2-7
size: -
DNA: TGTGCCAGCAGTTACTCCGCGGGAGGTACCTACGAGCAGTACTTC
CDR3: CASSYSAGGTYEQYF

V: TRBV7-2
length: 16
D: -
J: TRBJ1-3
size: -
DNA: TGTGCCAGCAGCTTAGCGTCGGGACTCTCTGGAAACACCATATATTTT
CDR3: CASSLASGLSGNTIYF

V: TRBV28
length: 16
D: TRBD1
J: TRBJ1-5
size: -
DNA: TGTGCCAGCAGTTTGACGCGTACAGGGGCCGGTCAGCCCCAGCATTTT
CDR3: CASSLTRTGAGQPQHF

V: TRBV19
length: 15
D: -
J: TRBJ1-1
size: few
DNA: TGTGCCAGTAGTATAATGGGCAGGCAGAACACTGAAGCTTTCTTT
CDR3: CASSIMGRQNTEAFF

V: TRBV27
length: 13
D: -
J: TRBJ2-7
size: -
DNA: TGTGCCAGCCAAAGGGCAGGGAGGTACGAGCAGTACTTC
CDR3: CASQRAGRYEQYF

V: TRBV5-5
length: 13
D: -
J: TRBJ2-5
size: -
DNA: TGTGCCAGCAGCTTCCTACACCAAGAGACCCAGTACTTC
CDR3: CASSFLHQETQYF

V: TRBV18
length: 16
D: TRBD2
J: TRBJ2-5
size: -
DNA: TGTGCCAGCTCACGAGAGGTAGCGGGAGTGGGTGAGACCCAGTACTTC
CDR3: CASSREVAGVGETQYF

V: TRBV28
length: 14
D: -
J: TRBJ1-2
size: -
DNA: TGTGCCAGCAGTTTAGGTGGGGGGGCCTATGGCTACACCTTC
CDR3: CASSLGGGAYGYTF

V: TRBV27
length: 13
D: -
J: TRBJ2-5
size: -
DNA: TGTGCCAGCAGGCCAACACGGATCGGGACCCAGTACTTC
CDR3: CASRPTRIGTQYF

V: TRBV7-2
length: 16
D: TRBD2
J: TRBJ2-1
size: -
DNA: TGTGCCAGCAGCTTAGATGCACTAGCGGGATTGAGTGAGCAGTTCTTC
CDR3: CASSLDALAGLSEQFF

V: TRBV25-1
length: 18
D: TRBD1
J: TRBJ2-1
size: -
DNA: TGTGCCAGCAGTGAATCAAACGCCGACAGGGGGCCATACAATGAGCAGTTCTTC
CDR3: CASSESNADRGPYNEQFF

V: TRBV4-2
length: 12
D: -
J: TRBJ2-1
size: -
DNA: TGTGCCAGCAGCTCCCGGCGCGATGAGCAGTTCTTC
CDR3: CASSSRRDEQFF

V: TRBV19
length: 15
D: TRBD1
J: TRBJ2-1
size: once
DNA: TGTGCCAGTAGTACCCCGGGACAGGTCTACAATGAGCAGTTCTTC
CDR3: CASSTPGQVYNEQFF

V: TRBV7-2
length: 13
D: -
J: TRBJ1-5
size: -
DNA: TGTGCCAGCAGCCCACAGAATGATCAGCCCCAGCATTTT
CDR3: CASSPQNDQPQHF

V: TRBV7-6
length: 13
D: -
J: TRBJ1-5
size: once
DNA: TGTGCCAGCAGCCCCTGGGGCAATCAGCCCCAGCATTTT
CDR3: CASSPWGNQPQHF

V: TRBV21-1
length: 17
D: -
J: TRBJ1-4
size: -
DNA: TGTGCCAGCAGCAAATTGGCGGAAGGGGCGACTAATGAAAAACTGTTTTTT
CDR3: CASSKLAEGATNEKLFF

V: TRBV11-2
length: 20
D: TRBD1
J: TRBJ1-3
size: -
DNA: TGTGCCAGCAGCTTAGAGGGTATTAACAGGGAGGGGGCTCATGGAAACACCATATATTTT
CDR3: CASSLEGINREGAHGNTIYF

V: TRBV18
length: 18
D: TRBD1
J: TRBJ2-2
size: few
DNA: TGTGCCAGCTCACCTACGGGACAGGGGGCGATAAGCACCGGGGAGCTGTTTTTT
CDR3: CASSPTGQGAISTGELFF

V: TRBV6-5
length: 15
D: -
J: TRBJ2-6
size: -
DNA: TGTGCCAGCAGCCCTCAGGGGTCTGGGGCCAACGTCCTGACTTTC
CDR3: CASSPQGSGANVLTF

V: TRBV29-1
length: 13
D: TRBD1
J: TRBJ1-5
size: -
DNA: TGCAGCGTTGGTGGGACAGGCAATCAGCCCCAGCATTTT
CDR3: CSVGGTGNQPQHF

V: TRBV19
length: 15
D: -
J: TRBJ1-2
size: -
DNA: TGTGCCAGTAGTATTGACGCTAAGGCACTTCGCGGCTACACCTTC
CDR3: CASSIDAKALRGYTF

V: TRBV9
length: 16
D: TRBD1
J: TRBJ1-4
size: few
DNA: TGTGCCAGCAGCGTAGGGACGGGACAGGGAGGTGAAAAACTGTTTTTT
CDR3: CASSVGTGQGGEKLFF

V: TRBV5-1
length: 17
D: TRBD2
J: TRBJ2-1
size: -
DNA: TGCGCCAGCAGCTCCGCTAGGACTAGCGGGAGTGTAGGGGAGCAGTTCTTC
CDR3: CASSSARTSGSVGEQFF

V: TRBV7-9
length: 16
D: -
J: TRBJ2-1
size: -
DNA: TGTGCCAGCAGCTTAGGTGCGGGCACCCTATACAATGAGCAGTTCTTC
CDR3: CASSLGAGTLYNEQFF

V: TRBV30
length: 12
D: -
J: TRBJ2-5
size: -
DNA: TGTGCCTGGAGTTCAGGGAGAGAGACCCAGTACTTC
CDR3: CAWSSGRETQYF

V: TRBV11-2
length: 12
D: TRBD1
J: TRBJ1-1
size: -
DNA: TGTGCCAGCAGCTTAAGCGGGGACAGAGCTTTCTTT
CDR3: CASSLSGDRAFF

V: TRBV5-1
length: 13
D: -
J: TRBJ1-1
size: -
DNA: TGCGCCAGCAGCCCCGACTTCGGGACTGAAGCTTTCTTT
CDR3: CASSPDFGTEAFF

V: TRBV27
length: 16
D: -
J: TRBJ1-1
size: -
DNA: TGTGCCAGCAGTTTAGAACCAGGGCGGAGGAACACTGAAGCTTTCTTT
CDR3: CASSLEPGRRNTEAFF

V: TRBV5-1
length: 15
D: -
J: TRBJ2-5
size: -
DNA: TGCGCCAGCAGCTTATCGTCCCCCACGCAAGAGACCCAGTACTTC
CDR3: CASSLSSPTQETQYF

V: TRBV10-2
length: 13
D: -
J: TRBJ2-7
size: -
DNA: TGCGCCAGCAGGCTGGCGGGTGGCTACGAGCAGTACTTC
CDR3: CASRLAGGYEQYF

V: TRBV6-5
length: 15
D: TRBD1
J: TRBJ2-7
size: -
DNA: TGTGCCAGCAGTTACTCGGGACAGGGTACCTACGAGCAGTACTTC
CDR3: CASSYSGQGTYEQYF

V: TRBV4-1
length: 16
D: TRBD2
J: TRBJ2-7
size: -
DNA: TGCGCCAGCAGCCCCAAAAGGCAGCGGGAGGGGTACGAGCAGTACTTC
CDR3: CASSPKRQREGYEQYF

V: TRBV19
length: 13
D: -
J: TRBJ2-1
size: -
DNA: TGTGCCAGTAGCGGGAGCGGCTACAATGAGCAGTTCTTC
CDR3: CASSGSGYNEQFF

V: TRBV7-9
length: 12
D: -
J: TRBJ2-7
size: few
DNA: TGTGCCAGCAGACTAACTCCGTCCGAGCAGTACTTC
CDR3: CASRLTPSEQYF

V: TRBV7-8
length: 14
D: -
J: TRBJ2-5
size: -
DNA: TGTGCCAGCACGTCCCGGGACGAAAAAGAGACCCAGTACTTC
CDR3: CASTSRDEKETQYF

V: TRBV6-4
length: 15
D: TRBD1
J: TRBJ1-2
size: -
DNA: TGTGCCAGCAGTCCCGGGCGGGACAGCTTTTATGGCTACACCTTC
CDR3: CASSPGRDSFYGYTF

V: TRBV28
length: 15
D: TRBD1
J: TRBJ1-3
size: -
DNA: TGTGCCAGCATTGGGACAGGGGGATTAGGAAACACCATATATTTT
CDR3: CASIGTGGLGNTIYF

V: TRBV20-1
length: 11
D: -
J: TRBJ1-5
size: few
DNA: TGCAGTGCTAGCAAGGGGCAGCCCCAGCATTTT
CDR3: CSASKGQPQHF

V: TRBV6-1
length: 14
D: -
J: TRBJ2-6
size: -
DNA: TGTGCCAGCAGTGCTTTTTCTGGGGCCAACGTCCTGACTTTC
CDR3: CASSAFSGANVLTF

V: TRBV10-3
length: 16
D: TRBD2
J: TRBJ2-5
size: many
DNA: TGTGCCATCAGTGAGTCGTCACTAGCGGGTACTGAGACCCAGTACTTC
CDR3: CAISESSLAGTETQYF

V: TRBV28
length: 13
D: -
J: TRBJ1-2
size: -
DNA: TGTGCCAGCGTGACAAAAGCTAACTATGGCTACACCTTC
CDR3: CASVTKANYGYTF

V: TRBV10-1
length: 16
D: -
J: TRBJ2-3
size: -
DNA: TGCGCCAGCAGTGAGTCGATAAGCGGCCTAGGAGATACGCAGTATTTT
CDR3: CASSESISGLGDTQYF

V: TRBV28
length: 13
D: -
J: TRBJ1-5
size: many
DNA: TGTGCCAGCAGTCCAACTGGTAATCAGCCCCAGCATTTT
CDR3: CASSPTGNQPQHF

V: TRBV29-1
length: 14
D: -
J: TRBJ2-7
size: -
DNA: TGCAGCGTTGAAATGGGCAGGGGAACCTACGAGCAGTACTTC
CDR3: CSVEMGRGTYEQYF

V: TRBV4-2
length: 15
D: TRBD1
J: TRBJ2-1
size: -
DNA: TGTGCCAGCAGCCAAGGGGCGACAGGGCGGAATGAGCAGTTCTTC
CDR3: CASSQGATGRNEQFF

V: TRBV7-9
length: 13
D: TRBD2
J: TRBJ2-7
size: -
DNA: TGTGCCAGCAGCTTGGGGGAGGGCCGCGAGCAGTACTTC
CDR3: CASSLGEGREQYF

V: TRBV7-9
length: 15
D: -
J: TRBJ1-1
size: once
DNA: TGTGCCAGCAGCCGGGGCCGGGGATCCTTGAGTGAAGCTTTCTTT
CDR3: CASSRGRGSLSEAFF

V: TRBV28
length: 14
D: -
J: TRBJ2-3
size: -
DNA: TGTGCCAGCAGTTTCATCGGGAAATCAGATACGCAGTATTTT
CDR3: CASSFIGKSDTQYF

V: TRBV4-1
length: 14
D: -
J: TRBJ2-7
size: -
DNA: TGCGCCACAGGGGTCGACGCAAACTCCTACGAGCAGTACTTC
CDR3: CATGVDANSYEQYF

V: TRBV14
length: 14
D: -
J: TRBJ1-3
size: -
DNA: TGTGCCAGCAGCCAAGCAGGGGCGGAAAACACCATATATTTT
CDR3: CASSQAGAENTIYF

V: TRBV19
length: 14
D: TRBD1
J: TRBJ2-2
size: -
DNA: TGTGCCAGTAGCAGGGGGCTTCGCACCGGGGAGCTGTTTTTT
CDR3: CASSRGLRTGELFF

V: TRBV29-1
length: 13
D: TRBD2
J: TRBJ2-1
size: -
DNA: TGCAGCGTCAAGCTGCGGGAGGACAATGAGCAGTTCTTC
CDR3: CSVKLREDNEQFF

V: TRBV9
length: 16
D: TRBD2
J: TRBJ2-7
size: -
DNA: TGTGCCAGCAGCGCACCGGGACTAGCGGGAGTCGGGGAGCAGTACTTC
CDR3: CASSAPGLAGVGEQYF